This T cell receptor beta chain stems from a study of blood T cells in healthy people across ages. General study findings and limits: Observed TCR beta diversity per million T cells went down as age went up. This fall followed a roughly linear course with age. Donor CMV status was unknown, possibly confounding expanded clonotype changes.

The donors, all healthy, were Caucasians living in Russia, aged roughly 6 to 100. Through a sample-barcoded 5' primer and a J-beta primer mix, a second PCR was run for roughly 6 to 12 cycles. TCRdb re-called the 5' RACE reads through MiXCR, storing one row per CDR3 protein. The sample contains around 1,000,000 distinct CDR3 sequences, roughly a quarter of which appear only once. This CDR3 region has 14 residues. The V gene's germline CDR1 is SEHNR and CDR2 FQNEAQ (reference sequence). This clonotype has only a few counts. The antigen is undetermined. This same sample was also taken into another study, of T cells of mothers and their children.

The sample consisted of blood. The chain combines TRBV7-9 with TRBJ2-1, with D unclear. The J call may be wrong; the DNA end is better matched by TRBJ2-7. This clonotype was sampled from a girl aged 2-10 years in good health. The CDR3 is CASRQQGGGLEQYF. CDR3 DNA sequence: TGTGCCAGCAGACAACAAGGTGGTGGGCTCGAGCAGTACTTC.